This T cell receptor (beta chain) was sequenced in a study of human T cells and chemical hapten exposure. Broader study findings: TCRs at a frequency above 1 in 1000 stayed unchanged with DPC sensitization.

This clonotype was counted only a few times. The antigen is undetermined. Time point denoted: patch test 3, about 24 weeks after DPC sensitization. The sample's treatment: therapeutic diphenylcyclopropenone sensitization with weekly scalp DPC. MiXCR was run by TCRdb on the RACE reads, yielding one entry per CDR3 protein. The sample lists roughly 100,000 distinct CDR3 sequences, roughly a third occurring once. Trimming cost V 0 bases and J 1 base, with 19 bases left between them. This CDR3 has 18 amino acids. CDR1 MNHEY and CDR2 SVGEGT come from the germline V gene. Sequencing was performed on whole blood, taken in connection with sensitization to the hapten diphenylcyclopropenone (DPC). This receptor was taken from a man between 35 and 55 years old with alopecia areata. Some clones in this sample may be carry-over from other donors' samples. The rearrangement links TRBV6-2 or TRBV6-3 to TRBJ2-7, with D perhaps matching TRBD2 (6 bases). CDR3 sequence (DNA): TGTGCCAGCAGTTACTCGGTTGGGGGGTTCACGAGTTCCTACGAGCAGTACTTC. It translates to CASSYSVGGFTSSYEQYF.